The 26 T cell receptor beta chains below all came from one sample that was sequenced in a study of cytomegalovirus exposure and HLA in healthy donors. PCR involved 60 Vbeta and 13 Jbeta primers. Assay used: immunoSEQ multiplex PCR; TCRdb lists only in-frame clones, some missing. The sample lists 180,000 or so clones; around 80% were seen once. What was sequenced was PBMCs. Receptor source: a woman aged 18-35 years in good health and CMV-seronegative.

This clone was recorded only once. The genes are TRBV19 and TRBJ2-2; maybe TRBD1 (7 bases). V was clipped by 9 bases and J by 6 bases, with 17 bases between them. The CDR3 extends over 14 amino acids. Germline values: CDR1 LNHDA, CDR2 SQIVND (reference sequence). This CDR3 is CASYNRGGPGELFF. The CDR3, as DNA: TGTGCCAGCTACAACAGGGGAGGTCCCGGGGAGCTGTTTTTT.

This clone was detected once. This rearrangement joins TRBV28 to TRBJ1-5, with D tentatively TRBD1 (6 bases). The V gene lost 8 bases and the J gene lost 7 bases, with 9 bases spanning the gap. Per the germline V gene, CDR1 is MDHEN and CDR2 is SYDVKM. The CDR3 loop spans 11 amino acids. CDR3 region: CASEGGQPQHF. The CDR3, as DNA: TGTGCCAGCGAAGGGGGACAGCCCCAGCATTTT.

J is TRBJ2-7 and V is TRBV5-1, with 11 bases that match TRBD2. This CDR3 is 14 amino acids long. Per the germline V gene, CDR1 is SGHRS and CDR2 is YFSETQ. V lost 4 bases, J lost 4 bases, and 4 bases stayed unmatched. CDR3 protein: CASSRTSGSYEQYF. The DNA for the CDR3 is TGCGCCAGCAGCCGGACTAGCGGGTCTTACGAGCAGTACTTC.

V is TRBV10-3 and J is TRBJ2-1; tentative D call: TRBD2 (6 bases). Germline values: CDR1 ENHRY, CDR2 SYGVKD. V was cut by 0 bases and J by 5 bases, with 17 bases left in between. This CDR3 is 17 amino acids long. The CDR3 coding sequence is TGTGCCATCAGTGAGTCGATAGTGGCCTCGGGGGACAATGAGCAGTTCTTC. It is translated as CAISESIVASGDNEQFF.

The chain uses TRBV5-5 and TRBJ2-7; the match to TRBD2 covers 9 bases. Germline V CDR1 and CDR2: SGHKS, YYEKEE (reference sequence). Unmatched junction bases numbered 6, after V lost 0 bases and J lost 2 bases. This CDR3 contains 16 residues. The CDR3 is CASSLGVAGAPYEQYF. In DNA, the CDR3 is TGTGCCAGCAGCTTGGGGGTAGCGGGAGCCCCCTACGAGCAGTACTTC.

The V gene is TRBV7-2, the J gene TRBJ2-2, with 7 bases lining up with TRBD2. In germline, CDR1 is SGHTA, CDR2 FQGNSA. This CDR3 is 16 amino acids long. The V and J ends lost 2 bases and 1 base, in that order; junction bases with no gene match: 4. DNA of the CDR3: TGTGCCAGCAGCTTATGGGGAGGGCGGAACACCGGGGAGCTGTTTTTT. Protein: CASSLWGGRNTGELFF.

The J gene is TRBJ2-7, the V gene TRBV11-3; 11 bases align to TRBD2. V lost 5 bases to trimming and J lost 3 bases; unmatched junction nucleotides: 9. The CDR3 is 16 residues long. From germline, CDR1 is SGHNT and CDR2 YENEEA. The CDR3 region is CASSAGTSGLNYEQYF. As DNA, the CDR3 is TGTGCCAGCAGCGCGGGGACTAGCGGCTTAAACTACGAGCAGTACTTC.

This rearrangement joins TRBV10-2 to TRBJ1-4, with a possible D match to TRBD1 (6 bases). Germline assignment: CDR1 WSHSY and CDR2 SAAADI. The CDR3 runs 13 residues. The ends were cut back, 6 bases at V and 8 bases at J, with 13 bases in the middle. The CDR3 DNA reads TGCGCCAGCAGAGGCCTTCAGGGGGAAAAACTGTTTTTT. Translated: CASRGLQGEKLFF.

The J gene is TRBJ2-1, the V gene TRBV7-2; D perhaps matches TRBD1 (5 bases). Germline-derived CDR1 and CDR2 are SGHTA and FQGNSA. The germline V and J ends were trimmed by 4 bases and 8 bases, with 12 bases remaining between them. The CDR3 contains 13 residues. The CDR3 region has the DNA TGTGCCAGCAGCTATAGGGTCAGGGATGAGCAGTTCTTC. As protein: CASSYRVRDEQFF. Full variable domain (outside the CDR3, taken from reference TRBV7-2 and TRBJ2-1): GAGVSQSPSNKVTEKGKDVELRCDPISGHTALYWYRQSLGQGLEFLIYFQGNSAPDKSGLPSDRFSAERTGGSVSTLTIQRTQQEDSAVYLCASSYRVRDEQFFGPGTRLTVL.

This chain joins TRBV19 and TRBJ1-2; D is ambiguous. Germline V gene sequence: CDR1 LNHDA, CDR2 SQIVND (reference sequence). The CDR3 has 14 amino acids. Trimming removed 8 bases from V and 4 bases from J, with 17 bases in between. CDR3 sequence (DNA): TGTGCCAGTGCTACGGAGTCGCACTTCTATGGCTACACCTTC. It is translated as CASATESHFYGYTF.

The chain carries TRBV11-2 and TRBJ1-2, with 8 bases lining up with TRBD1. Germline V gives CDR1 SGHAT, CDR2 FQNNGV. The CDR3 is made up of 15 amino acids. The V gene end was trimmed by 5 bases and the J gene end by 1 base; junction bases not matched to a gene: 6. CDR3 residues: CASSHDRGYNYGYTF. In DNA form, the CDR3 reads TGTGCCAGCAGCCACGACAGGGGATATAACTATGGCTACACCTTC.

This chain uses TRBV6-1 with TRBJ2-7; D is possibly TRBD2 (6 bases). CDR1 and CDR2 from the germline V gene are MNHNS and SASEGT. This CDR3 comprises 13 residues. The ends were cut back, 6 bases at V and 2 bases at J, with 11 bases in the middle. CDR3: CASRVAAAYEQYF. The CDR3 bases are TGTGCCAGCAGGGTAGCGGCCGCCTACGAGCAGTACTTC.

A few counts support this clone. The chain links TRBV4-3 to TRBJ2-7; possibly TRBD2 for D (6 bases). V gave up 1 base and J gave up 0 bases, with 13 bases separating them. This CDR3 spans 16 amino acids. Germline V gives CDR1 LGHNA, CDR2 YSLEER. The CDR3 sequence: CASSQALRGDSYEQYF. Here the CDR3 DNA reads TGCGCCAGCAGCCAAGCGCTTCGCGGGGACTCCTACGAGCAGTACTTC.

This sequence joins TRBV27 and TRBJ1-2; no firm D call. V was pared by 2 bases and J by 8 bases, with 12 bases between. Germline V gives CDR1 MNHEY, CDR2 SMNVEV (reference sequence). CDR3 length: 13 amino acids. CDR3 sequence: CASSLNRGLGYTF. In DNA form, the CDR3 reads TGTGCCAGCAGTTTAAACCGCGGGCTAGGCTACACCTTC.

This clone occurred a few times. The CDR3 loop is CASSVELGPGDTQYF. CDR3 DNA sequence: TGTGCCAGCAGCGTCGAACTGGGCCCCGGAGATACGCAGTATTTT. The chain has TRBV11-3 and TRBJ2-3; D unclear. V dropped 5 bases and J dropped 5 bases, with 17 bases sitting between them. The CDR3 is made up of 15 amino acids. The germline V gene encodes CDR1 SGHNT and CDR2 YENEEA. The variable domain in full, completed from reference TRBV11-3 and TRBJ2-3, reads EAGVVQSPRYKIIEKKQPVAFWCNPISGHNTLYWYLQNLGQGPELLIRYENEEAVDDSQLPKDRFSAERLKGVDSTLKIQPAELGDSAVYLCASSVELGPGDTQYFGPGTRLTVL.

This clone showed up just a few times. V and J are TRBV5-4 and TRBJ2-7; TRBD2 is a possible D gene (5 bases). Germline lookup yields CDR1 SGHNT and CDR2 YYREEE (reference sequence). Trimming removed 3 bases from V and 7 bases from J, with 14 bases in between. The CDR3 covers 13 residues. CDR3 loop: CASSWSGEREQYF. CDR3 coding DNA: TGTGCCAGCAGCTGGTCCGGGGAGCGGGAGCAGTACTTC.

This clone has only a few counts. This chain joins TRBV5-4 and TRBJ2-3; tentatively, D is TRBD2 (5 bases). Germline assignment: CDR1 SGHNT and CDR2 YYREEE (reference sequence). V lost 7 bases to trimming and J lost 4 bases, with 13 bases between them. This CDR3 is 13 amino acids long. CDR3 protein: CASFEGSADTQYF. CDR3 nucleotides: TGTGCCAGCTTTGAGGGCTCCGCAGATACGCAGTATTTT.

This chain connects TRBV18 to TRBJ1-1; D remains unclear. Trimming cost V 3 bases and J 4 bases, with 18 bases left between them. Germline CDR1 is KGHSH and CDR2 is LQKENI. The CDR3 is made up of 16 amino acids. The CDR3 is CASSPSGRAISTEAFF. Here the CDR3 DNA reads TGTGCCAGCTCACCGTCCGGGAGGGCTATTTCCACTGAAGCTTTCTTT.

The CDR3: CASSLGTTKSETQYF. In DNA form, the CDR3 reads TGTGCCAGCAGCTTAGGGACAACTAAGTCGGAGACCCAGTACTTC. The rearrangement links TRBV7-9 to TRBJ2-5; weak D call: TRBD1 (5 bases). Germline V gene sequence: CDR1 SEHNR, CDR2 FQNEAQ (reference sequence). The ends were cut back, 1 base at V and 5 bases at J, with 14 bases in the middle. The CDR3 consists of 15 residues.

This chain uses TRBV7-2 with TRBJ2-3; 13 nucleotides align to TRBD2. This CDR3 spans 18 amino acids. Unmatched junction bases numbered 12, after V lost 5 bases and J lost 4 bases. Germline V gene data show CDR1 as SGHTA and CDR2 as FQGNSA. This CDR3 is CASSTQGLAGDGADTQYF. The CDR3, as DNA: TGTGCCAGCAGCACGCAAGGACTAGCGGGAGATGGGGCAGATACGCAGTATTTT.

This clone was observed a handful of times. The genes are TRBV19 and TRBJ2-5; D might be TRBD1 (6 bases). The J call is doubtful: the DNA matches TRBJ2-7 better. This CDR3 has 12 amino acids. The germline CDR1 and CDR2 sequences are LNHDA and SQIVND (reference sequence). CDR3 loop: CASSRGGYEQYF. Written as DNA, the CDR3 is TGTGCCAGTAGCAGAGGGGGCTACGAGCAGTACTTC.

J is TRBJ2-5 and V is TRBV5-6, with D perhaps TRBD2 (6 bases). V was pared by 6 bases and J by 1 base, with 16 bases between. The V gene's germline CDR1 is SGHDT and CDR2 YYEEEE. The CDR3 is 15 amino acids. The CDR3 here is CASTGWGEPQETQYF. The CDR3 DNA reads TGTGCCAGCACGGGATGGGGGGAGCCCCAAGAGACCCAGTACTTC.

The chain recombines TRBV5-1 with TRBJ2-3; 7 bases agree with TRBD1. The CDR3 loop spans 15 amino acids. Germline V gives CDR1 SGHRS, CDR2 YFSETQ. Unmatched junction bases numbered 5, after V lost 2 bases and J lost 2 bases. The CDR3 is CASSFRQGPTDTQYF. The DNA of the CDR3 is TGCGCCAGCAGCTTCCGACAGGGCCCCACAGATACGCAGTATTTT.

CDR3: CASSLGTSSYEQYF. CDR3 bases: TGCGCCAGCAGCCTTGGGACTAGCTCCTACGAGCAGTACTTC. The chain recombines TRBV4-3 with TRBJ2-7, with TRBD2 matching 8 bases. Unmatched junction bases numbered 2, after V lost 4 bases and J lost 0 bases. Germline V lookup: CDR1 LGHNA, CDR2 YSLEER. CDR3 length: 14 amino acids.

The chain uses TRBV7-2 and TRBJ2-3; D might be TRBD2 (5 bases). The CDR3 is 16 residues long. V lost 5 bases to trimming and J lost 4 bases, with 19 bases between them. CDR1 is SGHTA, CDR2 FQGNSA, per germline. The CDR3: CASSRFSAGAADTQYF. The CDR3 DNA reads TGTGCCAGCAGCCGATTCTCGGCGGGCGCGGCAGATACGCAGTATTTT.

In DNA, the CDR3 is TGCAGCGTTGTTACAGGGGGGGTATCCTACGAGCAGTACTTC. Residues: CSVVTGGVSYEQYF. The chain joins TRBV29-1 to TRBJ2-7, with TRBD1 as a possible D gene (8 bases). This CDR3 is built from 14 residues. Germline V gives CDR1 SQVTM, CDR2 ANQGSEA. V was cut by 4 bases and J by 1 base, with 14 bases left in between.